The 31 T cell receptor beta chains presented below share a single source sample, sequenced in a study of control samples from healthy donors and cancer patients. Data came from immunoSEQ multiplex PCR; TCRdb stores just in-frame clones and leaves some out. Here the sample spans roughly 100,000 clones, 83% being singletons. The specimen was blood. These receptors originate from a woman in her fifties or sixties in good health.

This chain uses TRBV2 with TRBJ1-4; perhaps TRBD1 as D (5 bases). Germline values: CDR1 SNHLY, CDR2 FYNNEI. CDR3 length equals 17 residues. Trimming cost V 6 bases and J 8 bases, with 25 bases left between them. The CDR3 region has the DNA TGTGCCAGCAGCAGAAGACCCCCAGGGCCTGCCGGGGAAAAACTGTTTTTT. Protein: CASSRRPPGPAGEKLFF.

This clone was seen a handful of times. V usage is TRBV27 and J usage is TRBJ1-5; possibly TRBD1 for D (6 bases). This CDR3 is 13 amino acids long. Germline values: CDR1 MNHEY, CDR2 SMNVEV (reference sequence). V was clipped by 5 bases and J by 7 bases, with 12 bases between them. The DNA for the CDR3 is TGTGCCAGCAGTCACAGGGCCGGCCAGCCCCAGCATTTT. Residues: CASSHRAGQPQHF.

CDR3 protein: CASSWLGDSEETQYF. The CDR3 DNA is TGTGCCAGCAGCTGGCTCGGGGATTCAGAAGAGACCCAGTACTTC. The chain links TRBV5-6 to TRBJ2-5; tentative D call: TRBD2 (5 bases). CDR1 and CDR2 (germline): SGHDT, YYEEEE. V was clipped by 3 bases and J by 3 bases, with 15 bases between them. The CDR3 runs 15 residues. Combining the CDR3 with reference TRBV5-6 and TRBJ2-5 gives the whole variable domain DAGVTQSPTHLIKTRGQQVTLRCSPKSGHDTVSWYQQALGQGPQFIFQYYEEEERQRGNFPDRFSGHQFPNYSSELNVNALLLGDSALYLCASSWLGDSEETQYFGPGTRLLVL.

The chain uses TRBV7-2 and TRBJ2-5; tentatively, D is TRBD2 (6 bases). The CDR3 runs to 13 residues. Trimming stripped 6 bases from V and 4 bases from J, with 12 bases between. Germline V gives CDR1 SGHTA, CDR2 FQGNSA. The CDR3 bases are TGTGCCAGCAGACGAGGGGAGGTAGAGACCCAGTACTTC. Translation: CASRRGEVETQYF.

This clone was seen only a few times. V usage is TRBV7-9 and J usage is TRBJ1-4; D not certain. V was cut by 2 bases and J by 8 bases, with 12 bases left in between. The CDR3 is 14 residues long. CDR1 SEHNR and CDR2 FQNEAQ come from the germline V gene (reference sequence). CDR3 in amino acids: CASSLLSGKEKLFF. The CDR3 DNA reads TGTGCCAGCAGCTTACTATCTGGGAAAGAAAAACTGTTTTTT.

CDR3 nucleotides: TGCGCCAGCAGCGCCAGGGAGCCTAGGACAGATACGCAGTATTTT. Its translation: CASSAREPRTDTQYF. The chain combines TRBV5-1 with TRBJ2-3; D assignment may be TRBD1 or TRBD2 (5 bases each). Trimming stripped 4 bases from V and 3 bases from J, with 15 bases between. Germline loops: CDR1 SGHRS, CDR2 YFSETQ. The CDR3 has 15 amino acids.

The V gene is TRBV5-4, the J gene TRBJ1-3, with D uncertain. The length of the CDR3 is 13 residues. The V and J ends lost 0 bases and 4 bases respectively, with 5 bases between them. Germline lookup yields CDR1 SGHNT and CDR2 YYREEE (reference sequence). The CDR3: CASSLGPGNTIYF. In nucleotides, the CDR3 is TGTGCCAGCAGCTTGGGGCCCGGAAACACCATATATTTT.

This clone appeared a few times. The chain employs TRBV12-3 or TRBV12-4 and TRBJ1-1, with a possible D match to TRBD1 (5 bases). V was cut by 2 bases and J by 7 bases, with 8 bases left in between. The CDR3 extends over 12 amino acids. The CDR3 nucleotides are TGTGCCAGCAGTTTATTGGGGGGTGAAGCTTTCTTT. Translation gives CASSLLGGEAFF.

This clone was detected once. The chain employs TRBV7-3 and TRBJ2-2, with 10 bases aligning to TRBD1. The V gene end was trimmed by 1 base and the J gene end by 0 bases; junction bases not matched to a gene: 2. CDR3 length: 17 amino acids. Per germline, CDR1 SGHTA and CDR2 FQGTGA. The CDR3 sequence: CASSLIGQGANTGELFF. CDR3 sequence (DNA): TGTGCCAGCAGCTTAATAGGACAGGGGGCGAACACCGGGGAGCTGTTTTTT. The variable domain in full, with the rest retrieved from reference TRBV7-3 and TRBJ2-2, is GAGVSQTPSNKVTEKGKYVELRCDPISGHTALYWYRQSLGQGPEFLIYFQGTGAADDSGLPNDRFFAVRPEGSVSTLKIQRTERGDSAVYLCASSLIGQGANTGELFFGEGSRLTVL.

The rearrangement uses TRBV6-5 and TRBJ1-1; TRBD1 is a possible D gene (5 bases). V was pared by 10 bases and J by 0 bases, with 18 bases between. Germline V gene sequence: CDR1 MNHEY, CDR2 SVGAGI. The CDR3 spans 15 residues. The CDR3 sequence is CATGGLRDLNTEAFF. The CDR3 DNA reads TGTGCCACCGGGGGTCTACGGGATTTGAACACTGAAGCTTTCTTT.

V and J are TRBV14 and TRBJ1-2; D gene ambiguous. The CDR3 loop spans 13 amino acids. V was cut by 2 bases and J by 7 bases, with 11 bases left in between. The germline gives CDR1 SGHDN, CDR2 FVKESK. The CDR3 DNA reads TGTGCCAGCAGCCAACTAAATTTGGCTGGCTACACCTTC. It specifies CASSQLNLAGYTF.

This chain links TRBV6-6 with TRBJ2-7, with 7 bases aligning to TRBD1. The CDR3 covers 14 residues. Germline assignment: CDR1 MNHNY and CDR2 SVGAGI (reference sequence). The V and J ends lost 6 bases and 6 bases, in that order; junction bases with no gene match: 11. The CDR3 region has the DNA TGTGCCAGCAGGCCCACAGGGGTTTCCCCCGAGCAGTACTTC. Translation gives CASRPTGVSPEQYF.

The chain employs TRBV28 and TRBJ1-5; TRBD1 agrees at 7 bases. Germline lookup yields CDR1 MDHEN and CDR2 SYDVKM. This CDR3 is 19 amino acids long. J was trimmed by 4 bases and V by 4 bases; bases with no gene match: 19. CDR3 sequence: CASSYLTGAGTFGNQPQHF. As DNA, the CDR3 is TGTGCCAGCAGTTACTTAACAGGGGCGGGGACTTTCGGGAATCAGCCCCAGCATTTT.

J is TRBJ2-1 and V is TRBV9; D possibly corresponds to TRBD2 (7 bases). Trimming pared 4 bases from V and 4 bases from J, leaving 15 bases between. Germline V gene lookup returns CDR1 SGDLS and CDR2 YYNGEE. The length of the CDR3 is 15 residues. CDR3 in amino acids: CASSPPGGLYNEQFF. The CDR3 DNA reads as TGTGCCAGCAGCCCACCCGGGGGGCTTTACAATGAGCAGTTCTTC.

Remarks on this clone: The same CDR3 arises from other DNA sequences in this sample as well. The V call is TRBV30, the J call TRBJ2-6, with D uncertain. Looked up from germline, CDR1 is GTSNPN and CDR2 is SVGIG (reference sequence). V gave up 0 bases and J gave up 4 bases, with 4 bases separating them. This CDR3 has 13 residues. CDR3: CAWSVSGANVLTF. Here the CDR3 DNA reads TGTGCCTGGAGTGTATCCGGGGCCAACGTCCTGACTTTC.

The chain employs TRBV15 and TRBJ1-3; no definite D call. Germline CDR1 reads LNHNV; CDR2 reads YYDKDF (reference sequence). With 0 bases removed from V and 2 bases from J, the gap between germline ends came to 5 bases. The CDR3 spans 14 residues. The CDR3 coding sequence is TGTGCCACCAGCAGAGAGACTACTGGAAACACCATATATTTT. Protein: CATSRETTGNTIYF. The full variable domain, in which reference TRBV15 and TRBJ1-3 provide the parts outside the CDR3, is DAMVIQNPRYQVTQFGKPVTLSCSQTLNHNVMYWYQQKSSQAPKLLFHYYDKDFNNEADTPDNFQSRRPNTSFCFLDIRSPGLGDTAMYLCATSRETTGNTIYFGEGSWLTVV.

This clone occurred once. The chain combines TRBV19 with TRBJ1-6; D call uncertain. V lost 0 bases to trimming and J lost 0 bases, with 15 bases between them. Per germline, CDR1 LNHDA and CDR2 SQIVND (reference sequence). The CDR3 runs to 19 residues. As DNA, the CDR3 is TGTGCCAGTAGTATAGATCGTAGGTTCTCGAGCTCCTATAATTCACCCCTCCACTTT. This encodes CASSIDRRFSSSYNSPLHF.

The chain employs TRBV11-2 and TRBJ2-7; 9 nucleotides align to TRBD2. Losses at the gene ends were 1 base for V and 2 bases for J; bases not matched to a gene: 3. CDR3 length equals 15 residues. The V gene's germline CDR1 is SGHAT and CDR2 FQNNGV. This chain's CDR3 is CASSLASGATYEQYF. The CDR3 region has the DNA TGTGCCAGCAGCTTAGCTAGCGGGGCCACCTACGAGCAGTACTTC. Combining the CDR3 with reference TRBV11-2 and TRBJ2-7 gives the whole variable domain EAGVAQSPRYKIIEKRQSVAFWCNPISGHATLYWYQQILGQGPKLLIQFQNNGVVDDSQLPKDRFSAERLKGVDSTLKIQPAKLEDSAVYLCASSLASGATYEQYFGPGTRLTVT.

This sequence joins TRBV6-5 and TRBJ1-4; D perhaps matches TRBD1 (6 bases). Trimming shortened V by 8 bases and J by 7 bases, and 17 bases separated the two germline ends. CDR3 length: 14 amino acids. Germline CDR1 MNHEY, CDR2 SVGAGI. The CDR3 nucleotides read TGTGCCAGCTCCTATGGGGGCCGTACTGAAAAACTGTTTTTT. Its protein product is CASSYGGRTEKLFF.

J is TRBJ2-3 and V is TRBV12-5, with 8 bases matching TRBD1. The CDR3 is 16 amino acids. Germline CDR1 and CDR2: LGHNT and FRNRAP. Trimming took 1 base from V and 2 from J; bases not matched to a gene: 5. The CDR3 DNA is TGTGCTAGTGGTTTGGGAACAGGGGGGACCACAGATACGCAGTATTTT. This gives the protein CASGLGTGGTTDTQYF. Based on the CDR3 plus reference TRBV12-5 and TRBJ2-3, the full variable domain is DARVTQTPRHKVTEMGQEVTMRCQPILGHNTVFWYRQTMMQGLELLAYFRNRAPLDDSGMPKDRFSAEMPDATLATLKIQPSEPRDSAVYFCASGLGTGGTTDTQYFGPGTRLTVL.

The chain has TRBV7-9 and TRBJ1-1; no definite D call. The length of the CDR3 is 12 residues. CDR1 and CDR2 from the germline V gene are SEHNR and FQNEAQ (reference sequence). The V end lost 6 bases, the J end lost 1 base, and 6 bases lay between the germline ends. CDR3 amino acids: CASRNSNTEAFF. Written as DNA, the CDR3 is TGTGCCAGCAGAAATTCGAACACTGAAGCTTTCTTT.

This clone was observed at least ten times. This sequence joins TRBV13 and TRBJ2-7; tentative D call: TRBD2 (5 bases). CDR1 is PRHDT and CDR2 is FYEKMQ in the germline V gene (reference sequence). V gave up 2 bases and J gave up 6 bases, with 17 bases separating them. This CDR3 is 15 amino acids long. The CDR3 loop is CASSLRQTGSTEQYF. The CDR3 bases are TGTGCCAGCAGCTTACGCCAAACGGGGTCTACCGAGCAGTACTTC.

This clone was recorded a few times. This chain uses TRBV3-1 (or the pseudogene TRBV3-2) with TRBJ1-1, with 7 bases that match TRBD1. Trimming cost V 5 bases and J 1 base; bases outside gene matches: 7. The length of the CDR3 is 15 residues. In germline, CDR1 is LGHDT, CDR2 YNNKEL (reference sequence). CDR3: CASSLRTGGNTEAFF. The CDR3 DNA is TGTGCCAGCAGCTTGCGGACAGGAGGGAACACTGAAGCTTTCTTT.

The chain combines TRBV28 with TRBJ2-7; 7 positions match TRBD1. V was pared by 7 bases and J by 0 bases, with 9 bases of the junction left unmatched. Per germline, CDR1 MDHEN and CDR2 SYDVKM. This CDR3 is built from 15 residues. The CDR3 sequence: CASNQLQGSSYEQYF. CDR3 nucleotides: TGTGCCAGCAACCAATTACAGGGGTCCTCCTACGAGCAGTACTTC.

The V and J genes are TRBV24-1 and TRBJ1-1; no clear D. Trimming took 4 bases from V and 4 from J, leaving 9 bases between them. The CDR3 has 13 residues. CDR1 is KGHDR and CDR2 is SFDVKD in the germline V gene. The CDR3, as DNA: TGTGCCACCAGTGACCCGGATCTCACTGAAGCTTTCTTT. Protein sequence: CATSDPDLTEAFF.

CDR3 protein: CASSPGPSYEQYF. The DNA for the CDR3 is TGTGCCAGCAGCCCGGGACCCTCCTACGAGCAGTACTTC. This chain joins TRBV7-2 and TRBJ2-7; D possibly uses TRBD1 or TRBD2 (5 bases each). Germline CDR1 SGHTA, CDR2 FQGNSA. Trimming cost V 5 bases and J 0 bases, with 8 bases left between them. This CDR3 has 13 residues.

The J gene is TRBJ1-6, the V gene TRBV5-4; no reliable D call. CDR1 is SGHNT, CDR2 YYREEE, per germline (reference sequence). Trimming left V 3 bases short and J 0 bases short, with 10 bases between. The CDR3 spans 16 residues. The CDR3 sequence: CASSSLGSSYNSPLHF. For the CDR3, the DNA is TGTGCCAGCAGCTCTTTGGGGAGCTCCTATAATTCACCCCTCCACTTT.

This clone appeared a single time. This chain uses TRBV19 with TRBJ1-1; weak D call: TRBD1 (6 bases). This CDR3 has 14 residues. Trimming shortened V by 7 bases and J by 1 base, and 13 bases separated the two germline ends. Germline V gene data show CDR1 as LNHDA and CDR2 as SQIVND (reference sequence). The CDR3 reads CASNLGHQNTEAFF. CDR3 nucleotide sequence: TGTGCCAGTAACCTGGGACACCAGAACACTGAAGCTTTCTTT.

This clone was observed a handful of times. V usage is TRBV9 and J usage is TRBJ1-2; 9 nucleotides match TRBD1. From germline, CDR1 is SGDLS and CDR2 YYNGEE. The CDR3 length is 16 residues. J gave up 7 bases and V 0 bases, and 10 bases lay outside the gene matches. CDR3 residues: CASSVATRTGESGYTF. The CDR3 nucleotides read TGTGCCAGCAGCGTAGCTACGAGGACAGGGGAGAGTGGCTACACCTTC.

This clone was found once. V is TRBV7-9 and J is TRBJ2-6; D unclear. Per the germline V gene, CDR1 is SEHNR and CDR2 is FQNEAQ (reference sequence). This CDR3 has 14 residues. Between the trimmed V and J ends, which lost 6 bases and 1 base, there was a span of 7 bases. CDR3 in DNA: TGTGCCAGCAGATTGTTATCTGGGGCCAACGTCCTGACTTTC. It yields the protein CASRLLSGANVLTF.

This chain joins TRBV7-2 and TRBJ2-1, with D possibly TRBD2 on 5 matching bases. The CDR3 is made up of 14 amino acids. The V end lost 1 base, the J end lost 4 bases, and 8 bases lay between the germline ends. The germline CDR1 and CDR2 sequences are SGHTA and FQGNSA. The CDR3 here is CASSLGTEYNEQFF. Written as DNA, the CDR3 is TGTGCCAGCAGCTTAGGGACTGAATACAATGAGCAGTTCTTC.